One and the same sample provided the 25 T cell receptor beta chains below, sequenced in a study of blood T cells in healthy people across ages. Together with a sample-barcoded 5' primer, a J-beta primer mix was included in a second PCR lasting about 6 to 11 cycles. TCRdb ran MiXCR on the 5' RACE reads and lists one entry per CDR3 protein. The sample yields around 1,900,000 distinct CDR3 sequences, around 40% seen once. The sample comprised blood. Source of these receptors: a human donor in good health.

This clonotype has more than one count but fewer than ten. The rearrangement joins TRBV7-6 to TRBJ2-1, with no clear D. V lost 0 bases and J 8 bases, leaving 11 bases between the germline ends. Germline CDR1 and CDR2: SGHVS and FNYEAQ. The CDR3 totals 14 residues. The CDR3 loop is CASSLAFYPDEQFF. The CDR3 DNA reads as TGTGCCAGCAGCTTAGCGTTCTACCCGGATGAGCAGTTCTTC.

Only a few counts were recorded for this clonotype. As DNA, the CDR3 is TGCGCCAGCAGCCAGTCAGGGGGGTACAACTATGGCTACACCTTC. Its translation: CASSQSGGYNYGYTF. The chain joins TRBV4-3 to TRBJ1-2; 7 nucleotides match TRBD1. After removal of 3 bases from V and 2 bases from J, the junction contained 6 bases not matched to a gene. In germline, CDR1 is LGHNA, CDR2 YSLEER. CDR3 length equals 15 residues.

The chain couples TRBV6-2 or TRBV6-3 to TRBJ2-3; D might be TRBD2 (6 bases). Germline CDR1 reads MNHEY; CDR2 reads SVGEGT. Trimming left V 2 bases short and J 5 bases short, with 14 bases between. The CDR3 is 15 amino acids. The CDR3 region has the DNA TGTGCCAGCAGTTACCCAAACGCCGGGGGAGATACGCAGTATTTT. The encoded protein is CASSYPNAGGDTQYF.

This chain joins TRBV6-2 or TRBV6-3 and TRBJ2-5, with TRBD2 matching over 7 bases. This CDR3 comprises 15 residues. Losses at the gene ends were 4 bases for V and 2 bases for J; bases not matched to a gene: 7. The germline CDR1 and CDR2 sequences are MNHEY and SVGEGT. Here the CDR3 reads CASSSLAEIQETQYF. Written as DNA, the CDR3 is TGTGCCAGCAGTTCTCTAGCGGAGATACAAGAGACCCAGTACTTC.

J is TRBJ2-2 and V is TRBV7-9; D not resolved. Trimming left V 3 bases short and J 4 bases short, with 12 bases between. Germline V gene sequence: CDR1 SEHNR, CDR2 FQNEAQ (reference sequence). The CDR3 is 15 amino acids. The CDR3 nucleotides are TGTGCCAGCAGCTTGCTGTTCGGTTCCACCGGGGAGCTGTTTTTT. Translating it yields CASSLLFGSTGELFF.

The CDR3 reads CASSSDRGFNTEAFF. CDR3 in DNA: TGCGCCAGCAGCTCAGACAGGGGCTTCAACACTGAAGCTTTCTTT. This sequence joins TRBV5-1 and TRBJ1-1; 8 bases agree with TRBD1. V was clipped by 3 bases and J by 2 bases; unmatched bases: 6. The germline CDR1 and CDR2 sequences are SGHRS and YFSETQ. CDR3 size: 15 residues.

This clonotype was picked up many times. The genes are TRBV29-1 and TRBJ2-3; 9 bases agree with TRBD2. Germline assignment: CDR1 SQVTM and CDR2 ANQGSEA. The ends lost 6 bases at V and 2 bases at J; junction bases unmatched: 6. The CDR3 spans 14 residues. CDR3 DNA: TGCAGCGTGCGATTAGCGGGGGTCACAGATACGCAGTATTTT. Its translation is CSVRLAGVTDTQYF.

The CDR3 DNA reads TGTGCCAGCACCCAGACAGCTAACACTGAAGCTTTCTTT. It translates to CASTQTANTEAFF. The chain couples TRBV25-1 to TRBJ1-1; maybe TRBD1 (5 bases). The CDR3 extends over 13 amino acids. Trimming took 7 bases from V and 2 from J, leaving 11 bases between them. The germline gives CDR1 MGHDK, CDR2 SYGVNS.

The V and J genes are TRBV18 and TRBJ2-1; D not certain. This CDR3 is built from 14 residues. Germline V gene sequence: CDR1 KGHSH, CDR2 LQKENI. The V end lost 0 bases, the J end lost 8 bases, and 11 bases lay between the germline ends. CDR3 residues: CASSPPYSPDEQFF. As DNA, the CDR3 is TGTGCCAGCTCACCACCTTACAGCCCGGATGAGCAGTTCTTC. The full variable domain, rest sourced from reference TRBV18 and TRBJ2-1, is NAGVMQNPRHLVRRRGQEARLRCSPMKGHSHVYWYRQLPEEGLKFMVYLQKENIIDESGMPKERFSAEFPKEGPSILRIQQVVRGDSAAYFCASSPPYSPDEQFFGPGTRLTVL.

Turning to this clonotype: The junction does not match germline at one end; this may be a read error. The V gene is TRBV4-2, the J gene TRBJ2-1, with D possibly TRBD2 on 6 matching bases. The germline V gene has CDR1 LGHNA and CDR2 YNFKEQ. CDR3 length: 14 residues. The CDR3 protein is CVSSRRDLANEQFF. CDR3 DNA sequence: TGTGTCAGCAGCCGCCGGGACTTAGCCAATGAGCAGTTCTTC.

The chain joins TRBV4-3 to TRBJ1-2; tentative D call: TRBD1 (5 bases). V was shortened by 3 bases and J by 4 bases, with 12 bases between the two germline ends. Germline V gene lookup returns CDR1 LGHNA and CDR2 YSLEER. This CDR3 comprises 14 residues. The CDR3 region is CASSHSKGSYGYTF. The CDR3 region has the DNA TGCGCCAGCAGCCATAGCAAGGGGAGCTATGGCTACACCTTC.

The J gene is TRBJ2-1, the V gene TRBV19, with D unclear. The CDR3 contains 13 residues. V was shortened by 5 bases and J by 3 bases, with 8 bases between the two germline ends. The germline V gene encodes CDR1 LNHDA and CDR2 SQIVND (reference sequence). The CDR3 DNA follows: TGTGCCAGTAGTGTGTCTTTCTACAATGAGCAGTTCTTC. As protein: CASSVSFYNEQFF.

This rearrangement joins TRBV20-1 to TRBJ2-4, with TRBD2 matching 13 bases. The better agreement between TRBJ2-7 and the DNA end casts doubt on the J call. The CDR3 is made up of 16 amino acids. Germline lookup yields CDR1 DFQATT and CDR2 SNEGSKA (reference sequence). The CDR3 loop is CSATTRTSGGVYEQYF. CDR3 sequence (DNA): TGCAGTGCTACCACCCGGACTAGCGGGGGAGTCTACGAGCAGTACTTC.

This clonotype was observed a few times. The CDR3: CASTETVLGDEQYF. The CDR3 DNA sequence: TGTGCCAGCACCGAGACGGTCCTGGGGGACGAGCAGTACTTC. This chain joins TRBV11-3 and TRBJ2-7; D may match TRBD1 or TRBD2 (5 bases each). The V gene lost 7 bases and the J gene lost 5 bases, with 18 bases spanning the gap. This CDR3 comprises 14 residues. Germline V gene sequence: CDR1 SGHNT, CDR2 YENEEA.

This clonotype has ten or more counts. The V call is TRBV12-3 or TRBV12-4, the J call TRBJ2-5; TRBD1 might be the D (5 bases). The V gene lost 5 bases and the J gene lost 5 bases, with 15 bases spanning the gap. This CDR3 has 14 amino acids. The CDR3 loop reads CASSPMGRRETQYF. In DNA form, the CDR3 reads TGTGCCAGCAGTCCAATGGGGCGACGGGAGACCCAGTACTTC.

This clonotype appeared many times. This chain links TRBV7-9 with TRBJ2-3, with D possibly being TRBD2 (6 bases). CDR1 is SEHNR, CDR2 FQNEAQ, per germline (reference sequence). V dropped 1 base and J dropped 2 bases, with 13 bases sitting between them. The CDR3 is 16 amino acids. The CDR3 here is CASSLGRLGFTDTQYF. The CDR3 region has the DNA TGTGCCAGCAGCTTAGGAAGACTAGGTTTCACAGATACGCAGTATTTT.

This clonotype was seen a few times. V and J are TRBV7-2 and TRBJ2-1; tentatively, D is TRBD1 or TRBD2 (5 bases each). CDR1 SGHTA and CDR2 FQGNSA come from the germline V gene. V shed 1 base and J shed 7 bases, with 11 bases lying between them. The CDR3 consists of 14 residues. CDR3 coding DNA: TGTGCCAGCAGCTTAGTTCGGGACCCAAATGAGCAGTTCTTC. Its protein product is CASSLVRDPNEQFF.

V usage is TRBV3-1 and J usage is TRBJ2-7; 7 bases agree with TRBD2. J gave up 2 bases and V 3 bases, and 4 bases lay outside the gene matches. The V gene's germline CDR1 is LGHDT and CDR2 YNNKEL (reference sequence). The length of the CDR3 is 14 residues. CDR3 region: CASSHLADPYEQYF. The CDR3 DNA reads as TGTGCCAGCAGCCACCTAGCGGACCCCTACGAGCAGTACTTC.

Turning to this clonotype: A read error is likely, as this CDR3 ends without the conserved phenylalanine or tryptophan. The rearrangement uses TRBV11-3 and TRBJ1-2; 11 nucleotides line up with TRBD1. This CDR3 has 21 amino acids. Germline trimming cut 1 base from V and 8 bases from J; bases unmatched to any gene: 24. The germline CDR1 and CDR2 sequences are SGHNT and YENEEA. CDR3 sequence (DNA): TGTGCCAGCAGCTTAGGCCTGGGCGCGGACAGGGGGCAATCGGGGAGGCGCGGCTACACCTTG. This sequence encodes CASSLGLGADRGQSGRRGYTL.

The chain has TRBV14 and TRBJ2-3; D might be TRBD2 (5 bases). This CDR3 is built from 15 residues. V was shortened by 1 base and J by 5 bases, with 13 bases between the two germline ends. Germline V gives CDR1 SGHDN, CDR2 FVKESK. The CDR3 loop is CASSQVAGMGDTQYF. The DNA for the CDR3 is TGTGCCAGCAGCCAAGTCGCGGGCATGGGAGATACGCAGTATTTT. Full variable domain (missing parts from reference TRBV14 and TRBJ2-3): EAGVTQFPSHSVIEKGQTVTLRCDPISGHDNLYWYRRVMGKEIKFLLHFVKESKQDESGMPNNRFLAERTGGTYSTLKVQPAELEDSGVYFCASSQVAGMGDTQYFGPGTRLTVL.

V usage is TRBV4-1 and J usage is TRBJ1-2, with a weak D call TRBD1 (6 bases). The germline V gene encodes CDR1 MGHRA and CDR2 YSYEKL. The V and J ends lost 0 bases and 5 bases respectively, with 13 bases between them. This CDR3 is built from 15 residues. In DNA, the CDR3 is TGCGCCAGCAGCCAAGATTCAGGGGAACGGTATGGCTACACCTTC. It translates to CASSQDSGERYGYTF.

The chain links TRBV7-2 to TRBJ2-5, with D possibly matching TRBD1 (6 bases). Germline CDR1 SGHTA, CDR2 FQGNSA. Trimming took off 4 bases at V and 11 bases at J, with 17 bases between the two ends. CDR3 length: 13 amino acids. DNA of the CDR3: TGTGCCAGCAGCTCTGGGACCACAGGGATTCAGTACTTC. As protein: CASSSGTTGIQYF.

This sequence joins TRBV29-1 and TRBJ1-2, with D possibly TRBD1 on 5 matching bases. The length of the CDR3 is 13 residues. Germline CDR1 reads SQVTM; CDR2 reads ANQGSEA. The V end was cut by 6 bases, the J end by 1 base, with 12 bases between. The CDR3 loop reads CSVRQKHNYGYTF. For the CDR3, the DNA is TGCAGCGTGAGACAGAAACATAACTATGGCTACACCTTC.

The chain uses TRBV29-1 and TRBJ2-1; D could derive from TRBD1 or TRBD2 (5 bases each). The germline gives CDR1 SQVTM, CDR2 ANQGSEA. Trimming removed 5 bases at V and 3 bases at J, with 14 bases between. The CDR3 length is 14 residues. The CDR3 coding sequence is TGCAGCGTTACCGGGACCAAAAACTACAATGAGCAGTTCTTC. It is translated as CSVTGTKNYNEQFF.

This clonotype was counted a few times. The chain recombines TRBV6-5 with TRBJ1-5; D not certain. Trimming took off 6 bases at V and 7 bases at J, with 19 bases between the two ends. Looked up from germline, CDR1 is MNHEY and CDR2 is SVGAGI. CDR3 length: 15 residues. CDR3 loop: CASRPSGGSFQPQHF. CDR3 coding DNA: TGTGCCAGCAGGCCCTCCGGCGGGTCCTTCCAGCCCCAGCATTTT.